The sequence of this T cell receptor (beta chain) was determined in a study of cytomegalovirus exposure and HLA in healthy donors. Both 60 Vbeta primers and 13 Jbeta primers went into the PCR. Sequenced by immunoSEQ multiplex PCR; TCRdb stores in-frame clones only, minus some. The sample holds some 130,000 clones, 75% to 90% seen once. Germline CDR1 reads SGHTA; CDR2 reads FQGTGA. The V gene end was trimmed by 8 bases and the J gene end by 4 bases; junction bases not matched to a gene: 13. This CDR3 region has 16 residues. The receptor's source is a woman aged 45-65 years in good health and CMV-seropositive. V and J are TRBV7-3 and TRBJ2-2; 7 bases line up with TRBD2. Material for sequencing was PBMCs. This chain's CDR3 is CASGPLTSESTGELFF. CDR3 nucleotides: TGTGCCAGCGGCCCCCTCACTAGCGAATCCACCGGGGAGCTGTTTTTT.